This TCR beta chain was profiled in a study of lymphopenia after photon versus proton radiotherapy. Overall study results and limits: Relative stability marked proton patients; photon patients lost diversity and naive cells. In patients who died, overall survival fell as post-nadir TCR diversity dropped more. Post-nadir diversity loss with photons came from oligoclonal expansion, particularly CD8+ Temra cells. Survival link was tested only in deceased patients; proton benefit remains a possibility.

Repertoires were generated with immunoSEQ multiplex PCR, while TCRdb's copy carries only in-frame clones and drops some. Of tens of thousands of clones detected, 90% to 95% appear once; the ten largest clones hold around 15%. Concerning this clone itself: Its cognate antigen is unknown.

The CDR3 covers 15 residues. Trimming removed 1 base at V and 3 bases at J, with 9 bases between. The germline gives CDR1 ENHRY, CDR2 SYGVKD. The material was peripheral blood, obtained from a patient treated with photon-based radiotherapy. This sequence originates from a man aged 55 to 70 with cholangiocarcinoma. This chain links TRBV10-3 with TRBJ1-4; no firm D call. The CDR3 is CAISEFGRSNEKLFF. DNA of the CDR3: TGTGCCATCAGTGAGTTTGGACGGTCTAATGAAAAACTGTTTTTT.